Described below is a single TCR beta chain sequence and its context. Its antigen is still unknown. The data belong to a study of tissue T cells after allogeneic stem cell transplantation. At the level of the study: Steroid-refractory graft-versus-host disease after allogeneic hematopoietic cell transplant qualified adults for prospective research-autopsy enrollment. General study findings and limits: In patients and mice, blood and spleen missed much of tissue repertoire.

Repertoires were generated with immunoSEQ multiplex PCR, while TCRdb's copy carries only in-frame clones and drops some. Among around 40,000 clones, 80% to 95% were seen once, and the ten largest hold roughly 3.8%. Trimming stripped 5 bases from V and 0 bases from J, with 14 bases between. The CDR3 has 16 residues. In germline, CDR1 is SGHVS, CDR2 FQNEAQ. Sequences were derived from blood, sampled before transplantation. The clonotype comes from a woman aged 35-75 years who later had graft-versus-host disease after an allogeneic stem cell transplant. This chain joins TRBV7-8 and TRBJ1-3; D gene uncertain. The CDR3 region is CASSPVWGSSGNTIYF. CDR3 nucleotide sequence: TGTGCCAGCAGCCCGGTTTGGGGTAGCTCTGGAAACACCATATATTTT.